This T cell receptor (beta chain) is drawn from a study of T cell changes during pregnancy in multiple sclerosis. Assay: immunoSEQ multiplex PCR; the TCRdb copy retains only in-frame clones and omits some. The sample shows 60,000 to 75,000 clones, 90% to 95% of them seen only once. The ends were cut back, 1 base at V and 2 bases at J, with 12 bases in the middle. The CDR3 totals 17 residues. Germline V gene data show CDR1 as MGHRA and CDR2 as YSYEKL. This TCR was sampled from a female donor with multiple sclerosis, enrolled in a pregnancy study. The chain uses TRBV4-1 and TRBJ2-6; maybe TRBD1 (5 bases). Sequencing used peripheral blood, obtained before pregnancy. CDR3 DNA: TGCGCCAGCAGCCAAGTCTATCAGGGAACTGGGGCCAACGTCCTGACTTTC. It yields the protein CASSQVYQGTGANVLTF.